The clone carrying this TCR beta chain was counted once. Its specificity is unknown. These data come from a study of T-cell memory formation after mild COVID-19. Study information: The study found TCR clusters largely donor specific. The study, taken as a whole, reports: There were some responding clones in pre-infection memory, which suggested that cross-reactive memory had joined. Clones contracting day 15 to 85 were balanced CD4/CD8; later expanders leaned CD4+.

With constant-segment primers, 5'RACE yielded cDNA libraries of TCR alpha and TCR beta that carried sample barcodes and UMIs. TCRdb used MiXCR to reprocess the 5' RACE reads, holding one entry per CDR3 protein. Here the sample spans 200,000 or so distinct CDR3 sequences, approximately 16% being singletons. This receptor was obtained from an adult woman who had mild COVID-19 (a few samples of this study predate the infection). Cell type and time point are not known. What was sequenced was PBMCs or a T cell subset sorted from them (not recorded which).

The DNA for the CDR3 is TGTGCCAGCAGCTTAGTCAGGGCGGGAGAGACCCAGTACTTC. This encodes CASSLVRAGETQYF. The V call is TRBV7-2, the J call TRBJ2-5; D is perhaps TRBD1 or TRBD2 (5 bases each). The CDR3 consists of 14 residues. V dropped 1 base and J dropped 4 bases, with 10 bases sitting between them. From germline, CDR1 is SGHTA and CDR2 FQGNSA.